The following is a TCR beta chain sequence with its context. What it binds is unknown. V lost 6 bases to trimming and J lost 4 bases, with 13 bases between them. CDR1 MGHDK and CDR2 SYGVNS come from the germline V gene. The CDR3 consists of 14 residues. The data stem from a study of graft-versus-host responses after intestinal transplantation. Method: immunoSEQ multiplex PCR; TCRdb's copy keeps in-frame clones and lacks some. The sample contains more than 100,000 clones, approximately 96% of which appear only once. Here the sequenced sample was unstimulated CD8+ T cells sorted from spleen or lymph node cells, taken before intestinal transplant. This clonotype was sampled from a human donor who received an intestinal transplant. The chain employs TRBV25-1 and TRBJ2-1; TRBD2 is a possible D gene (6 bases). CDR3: CASSHLGGYNEQFF. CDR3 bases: TGTGCCAGCAGCCATTTGGGGGGATACAATGAGCAGTTCTTC.